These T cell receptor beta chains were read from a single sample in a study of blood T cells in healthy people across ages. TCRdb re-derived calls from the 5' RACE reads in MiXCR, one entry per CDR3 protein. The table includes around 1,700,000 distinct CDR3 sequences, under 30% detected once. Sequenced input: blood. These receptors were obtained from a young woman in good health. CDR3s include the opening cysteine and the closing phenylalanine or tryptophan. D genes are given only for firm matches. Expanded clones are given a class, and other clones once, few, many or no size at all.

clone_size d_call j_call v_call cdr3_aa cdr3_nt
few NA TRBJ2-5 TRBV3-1 CASSPRGTSETQYF TGTGCCAGCAGCCCGCGTGGGACTTCTGAGACCCAGTACTTC
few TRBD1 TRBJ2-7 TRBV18 CASSEGQMPSYEQYF TGTGCCAGCTCCGAGGGACAGATGCCTTCCTACGAGCAGTACTTC
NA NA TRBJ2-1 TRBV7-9 CASNPGWSSEQFF TGTGCCAGCAACCCGGGGTGGAGTAGTGAGCAGTTCTTC
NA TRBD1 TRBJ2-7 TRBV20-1 CSAPRQGASYEQYF TGCAGTGCTCCCCGACAGGGGGCATCCTACGAGCAGTACTTC
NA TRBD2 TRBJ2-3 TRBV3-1 CASSQDPSGMTDTQYF TGTGCCAGCAGCCAAGATCCTAGCGGGATGACAGATACGCAGTATTTT
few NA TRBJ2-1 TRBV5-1 CASSLRTRGGGEQFF TGCGCCAGCAGCTTGCGAACTAGGGGAGGGGGTGAGCAGTTCTTC
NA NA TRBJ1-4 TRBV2 CASMRQALGEKLFF TGTGCCAGCATGAGACAGGCTTTGGGGGAAAAACTGTTTTTT
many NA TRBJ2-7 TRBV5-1 CASSKDGDYEQYF TGCGCCAGCAGCAAGGACGGAGATTACGAGCAGTACTTC
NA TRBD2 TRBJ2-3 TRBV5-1 CASSLVSRTSGPTDTQYF TGCGCCAGCAGCTTGGTCTCGCGGACTAGCGGCCCCACAGATACGCAGTATTTT
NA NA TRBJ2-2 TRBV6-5 CASSFSGGGPELFF TGTGCCAGCAGTTTTTCGGGAGGGGGCCCCGAGCTGTTTTTT
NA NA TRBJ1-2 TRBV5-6 CASSLGTAYSYTF TGTGCCAGCAGCCTGGGGACCGCCTATAGCTACACCTTC
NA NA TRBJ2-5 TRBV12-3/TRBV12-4 CASSLIGVRHKQYF TGTGCCAGCAGCTTGATCGGGGTAAGACACAAGCAGTACTTC
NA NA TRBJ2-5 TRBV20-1 CSASGPGGRETQYF TGCAGTGCTTCCGGTCCAGGAGGAAGAGAGACCCAGTACTTC
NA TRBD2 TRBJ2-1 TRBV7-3 CASSPGVVSGGANEQFF TGTGCCAGCAGCCCAGGAGTAGTGAGCGGGGGGGCAAATGAGCAGTTCTTC
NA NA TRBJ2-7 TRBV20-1 CSARDCRVGGAMLGSYEQYF TGCAGTGCTAGAGATTGCAGGGTAGGGGGGGCAATGTTAGGTTCCTACGAGCAGTACTTC
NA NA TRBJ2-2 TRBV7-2 CASSLMTGSTGELFF TGTGCCAGCAGCTTAATGACGGGATCCACCGGGGAGCTGTTTTTT
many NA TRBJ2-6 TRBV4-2 CASSQTGTSGVNVLTF TGTGCCAGCAGCCAGACCGGGACTTCAGGGGTCAACGTCCTGACTTTC
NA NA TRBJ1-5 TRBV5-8 CASSQDGYSNQPQLF TGTGCCAGCAGCCAAGACGGATATAGCAATCAGCCCCAGCTTTTT
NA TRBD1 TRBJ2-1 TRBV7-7 CASSSGQGRSAQFF TGTGCCAGCAGCTCGGGACAGGGGCGCAGTGCGCAGTTCTTC
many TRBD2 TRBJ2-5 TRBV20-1 CSAIAGDETQYF TGCAGTGCCATAGCGGGGGATGAGACCCAGTACTTC
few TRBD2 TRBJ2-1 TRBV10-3 CAISESGGGVNEQFF TGTGCCATCAGTGAGTCTGGTGGGGGGGTAAATGAGCAGTTCTTC
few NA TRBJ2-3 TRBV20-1 CSTGTIRTDTQYF TGCAGTACCGGGACAATACGCACAGATACGCAGTATTTT
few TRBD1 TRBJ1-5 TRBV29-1 CSAQQGANQPQHF TGCAGCGCCCAACAGGGGGCAAATCAGCCCCAGCATTTT
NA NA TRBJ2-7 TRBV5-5 CASSSGRQANYEQYF TGTGCCAGCAGCTCGGGGCGGCAGGCGAACTACGAGCAGTACTTC
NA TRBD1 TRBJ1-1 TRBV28 CASSATLRGLIEAFF TGTGCCAGCAGTGCCACTTTGAGGGGGCTAATTGAAGCTTTCTTT
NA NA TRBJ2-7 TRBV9 CASSSGTPGWEQYF TGTGCCAGCAGCTCCGGGACACCCGGGTGGGAGCAGTACTTC
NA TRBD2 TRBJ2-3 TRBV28 CASSSSSGGVVDTQYF TGTGCCAGCAGTTCTAGTAGCGGGGGGGTCGTAGATACGCAGTATTTT
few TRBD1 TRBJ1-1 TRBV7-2 CASSLTRGPGTEAFF TGTGCCAGCAGCTTGACCAGGGGGCCGGGCACTGAAGCTTTCTTT
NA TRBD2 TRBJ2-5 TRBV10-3 CAIRKYSGTQETQYF TGTGCCATCAGGAAATACAGCGGGACGCAAGAGACCCAGTACTTC
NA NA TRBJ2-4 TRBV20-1 CSAREARQPGEQYF TGCAGTGCTAGAGAGGCCCGTCAACCGGGGGAGCAGTACTTC
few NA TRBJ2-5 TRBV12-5 CASGLNSQYF TGTGCTAGTGGTTTGAACTCACAGTACTTC
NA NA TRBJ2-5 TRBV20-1 CSAELGMGDNEQYF TGCAGTGCTGAACTTGGCATGGGAGACAATGAGCAGTACTTC
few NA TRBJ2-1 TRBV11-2 CASSLAQGVDEQFF TGTGCCAGCAGCTTAGCACAGGGAGTAGATGAGCAGTTCTTC
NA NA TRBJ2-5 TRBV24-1 CATLQQGQGETQYF TGTGCCACACTTCAACAGGGCCAGGGAGAGACCCAGTACTTC
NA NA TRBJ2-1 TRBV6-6 CASSYQRTGNEQFF TGTGCCAGCAGTTACCAACGGACGGGCAATGAGCAGTTCTTC
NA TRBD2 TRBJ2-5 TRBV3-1 CASSARGVIAEVQETQYF TGTGCCAGCAGCGCACGGGGGGTTATAGCGGAAGTCCAAGAGACCCAGTACTTC
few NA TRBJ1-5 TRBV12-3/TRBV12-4 CASSHGRLSNQPQHF TGTGCCAGCAGTCACGGACGGCTCAGCAATCAGCCCCAGCATTTT
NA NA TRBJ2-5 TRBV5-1 CASTPWRGAQETQYF TGCGCCAGCACTCCATGGAGGGGTGCCCAAGAGACCCAGTACTTC
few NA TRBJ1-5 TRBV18 CASSPGHNNQPQHF TGTGCCAGCTCACCTGGACACAATAATCAGCCCCAGCATTTT
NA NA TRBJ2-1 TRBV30 CAWSVRAGEQFF TGTGCCTGGAGTGTACGCGCCGGTGAGCAGTTCTTC
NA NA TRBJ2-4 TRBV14 CASSQRPHGYF TGTGCCAGCAGCCAAAGGCCCCATGGGTACTTC
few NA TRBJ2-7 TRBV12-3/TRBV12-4 CASRPTGGGGEQYF TGTGCCAGCAGACCGACGGGCGGGGGCGGTGAGCAGTACTTC
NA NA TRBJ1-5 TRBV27 CASSVEYGQPQHF TGTGCCAGCAGCGTTGAATACGGTCAGCCCCAGCATTTT
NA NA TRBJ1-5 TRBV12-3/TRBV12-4 CASSFGTHNSNQPQHF TGTGCCAGCAGTTTTGGGACACACAATAGCAATCAGCCCCAGCATTTT
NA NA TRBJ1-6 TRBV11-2 CVSSLGTRDSPLHF TGTGTCAGCAGCTTGGGGACAAGAGATTCACCCCTCCACTTT
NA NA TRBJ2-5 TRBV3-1 CASSQDYETQYF TGTGCCAGCAGCCAAGATTACGAGACCCAGTACTTC
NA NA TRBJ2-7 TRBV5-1 CASSEGTDGSHGQYF TGCGCCAGCAGCGAAGGGACGGATGGGAGTCATGGTCAGTACTTC
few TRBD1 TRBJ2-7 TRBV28 CASSSRSRGPYEQYF TGTGCCAGCAGCTCTAGGTCAAGGGGGCCCTACGAGCAGTACTTC